This T cell receptor (beta chain) was identified during a study of control samples from healthy donors and cancer patients. In this sample, this clone turned up once. This CDR3 has 14 residues. The V gene end was trimmed by 10 bases and the J gene end by 3 bases; junction bases not matched to a gene: 8. Germline V lookup: CDR1 MNHEY, CDR2 SVGAGI. Assay: immunoSEQ multiplex PCR; the TCRdb copy retains only in-frame clones and omits some. This sample yields about 120,000 clones, of which around 89% are seen a single time; less than 4% belongs to the top ten. The chain recombines TRBV6-5 with TRBJ1-1; 10 bases agree with TRBD1. Sample: blood. The origin of this receptor is a middle-aged man in good health. The CDR3 sequence: CATQLDRGHTEAFF. The CDR3 nucleotides are TGTGCCACCCAACTCGACAGGGGGCACACTGAAGCTTTCTTT.